One and the same sample provided the 21 T cell receptor beta chains below, sequenced in a study of CD8 T cells in ankylosing spondylitis. These receptors have no known antigen. TCRdb analysed the 5' RACE reads with MiXCR anew, one entry per CDR3 protein. This repertoire shows roughly 470,000 distinct CDR3 sequences, roughly a quarter found once; its top ten account for about 0.89%. Regarding the study as a whole: Roughly eight highly homologous variants made up a TCR beta motif that seemed to typify ankylosing spondylitis blood.

The sequenced sample was blood, either unsorted or a sorted T cell fraction (not recorded which). All receptors come from a male donor with ankylosing spondylitis.

This clonotype has only a few counts. The CDR3 spells CSARVAGSYNSPLHF. The CDR3 bases are TGCAGTGCTAGAGTAGCAGGCTCCTATAATTCACCCCTCCACTTT. The chain combines TRBV20-1 with TRBJ1-6; D unresolved. Germline assignment: CDR1 DFQATT and CDR2 SNEGSKA (reference sequence). Trimming stripped 1 base from V and 0 bases from J, with 7 bases between. This CDR3 contains 15 residues.

V is TRBV20-1 and J is TRBJ2-3; TRBD2 agrees at 10 bases. CDR1 is DFQATT, CDR2 SNEGSKA, per germline (reference sequence). This CDR3 contains 14 residues. The CDR3 spells CSGIRTSGADTQYF. The CDR3 DNA sequence: TGCAGCGGGATACGGACTAGCGGAGCAGATACGCAGTATTTT.

The chain has TRBV7-2 and TRBJ2-5, with D possibly being TRBD1 (5 bases). In germline, CDR1 is SGHTA, CDR2 FQGNSA. The CDR3 length is 15 residues. Trimming shortened V by 2 bases and J by 4 bases, and 14 bases separated the two germline ends. CDR3 in amino acids: CASSLYGRQGETQYF. For the CDR3, the DNA is TGTGCCAGCAGCTTATACGGACGGCAGGGAGAGACCCAGTACTTC.

The genes are TRBV20-1 and TRBJ2-3, with D possibly being TRBD1 (5 bases). V was pared by 1 base and J by 1 base, with 9 bases between. This CDR3 region has 14 residues. Germline V CDR1 and CDR2: DFQATT, SNEGSKA (reference sequence). The CDR3 region is CSARGKGGTDTQYF. CDR3 in DNA: TGCAGTGCTAGAGGGAAAGGGGGCACAGATACGCAGTATTTT.

This chain links TRBV11-2 with TRBJ2-5; D perhaps matches TRBD2 (6 bases). CDR1 and CDR2 (germline): SGHAT, FQNNGV. The CDR3 length is 11 residues. Deletions cut 8 bases from V and 5 bases from J, with 9 bases between. CDR3 bases: TGTGCCAGCGGGCTAGCGGAGACCCAGTACTTC. It codes for CASGLAETQYF. Full variable domain (remainder filled in from reference TRBV11-2 and TRBJ2-5): EAGVAQSPRYKIIEKRQSVAFWCNPISGHATLYWYQQILGQGPKLLIQFQNNGVVDDSQLPKDRFSAERLKGVDSTLKIQPAKLEDSAVYLCASGLAETQYFGPGTRLLVL.

V and J are TRBV3-1 and TRBJ1-5; D unclear. CDR1 is LGHDT, CDR2 YNNKEL, per germline (reference sequence). This CDR3 has 13 amino acids. Trimming took off 3 bases at V and 6 bases at J, with 9 bases between the two ends. CDR3 nucleotide sequence: TGTGCCAGCAGCCAGGCGGCCCTTCAGCCCCAGCATTTT. This gives the protein CASSQAALQPQHF.

The chain employs TRBV29-1 and TRBJ2-1, with 7 bases identical to TRBD2. Trimming took 8 bases from V and 0 from J; bases not matched to a gene: 4. CDR3 length: 13 amino acids. Germline lookup yields CDR1 SQVTM and CDR2 ANQGSEA. For the CDR3, the DNA is TGCAGCCTAGCGGTAAGCTCCTACAATGAGCAGTTCTTC. Amino acid sequence: CSLAVSSYNEQFF.

V gene TRBV10-3 combines with J gene TRBJ1-5; a weak D match, TRBD1 (5 bases). The CDR3 loop spans 14 amino acids. Trimming shortened V by 3 bases and J by 8 bases, and 14 bases separated the two germline ends. From germline, CDR1 is ENHRY and CDR2 SYGVKD. CDR3 sequence reads: CAISDEGPREPQHF. For the CDR3, the DNA is TGTGCCATCAGTGACGAGGGGCCGAGGGAGCCCCAGCATTTT.

The sample holds a few counts of this clonotype. This sequence joins TRBV5-1 and TRBJ1-2, with TRBD1 identical over 9 bases. V was clipped by 3 bases and J by 1 base; unmatched bases: 7. Germline V gene data show CDR1 as SGHRS and CDR2 as YFSETQ. The CDR3 spans 16 residues. CDR3 residues: CASSSRTGDSNYGYTF. The CDR3 DNA sequence: TGCGCCAGCAGCTCACGGACAGGGGACAGTAACTATGGCTACACCTTC.

V is TRBV7-2 and J is TRBJ2-2; 10 bases are shared with TRBD2. Germline CDR1 reads SGHTA; CDR2 reads FQGNSA. This CDR3 has 16 amino acids. Germline trimming cut 7 bases from V and 5 bases from J; bases unmatched to any gene: 10. Here the CDR3 reads CASNLLSGRVTGELFF. The CDR3 DNA is TGTGCCAGCAACCTATTGAGCGGGAGGGTAACCGGGGAGCTGTTTTTT. Drawing the rest from reference TRBV7-2 and TRBJ2-2, the complete variable domain is GAGVSQSPSNKVTEKGKDVELRCDPISGHTALYWYRQSLGQGLEFLIYFQGNSAPDKSGLPSDRFSAERTGGSVSTLTIQRTQQEDSAVYLCASNLLSGRVTGELFFGEGSRLTVL.

The chain joins TRBV27 to TRBJ1-2, with 7 bases lining up with TRBD1. The V gene end was trimmed by 6 bases and the J gene end by 8 bases; junction bases not matched to a gene: 12. CDR3 size: 14 residues. Per the germline V gene, CDR1 is MNHEY and CDR2 is SMNVEV (reference sequence). CDR3 amino acids: CASRLRNRGLGYTF. The CDR3, as DNA: TGTGCCAGCAGGTTGAGAAACAGGGGTCTGGGCTACACCTTC.

This clonotype was observed a few times. The chain combines TRBV5-1 with TRBJ2-5, with 7 bases lining up with TRBD1. Trimming cost V 4 bases and J 2 bases; bases outside gene matches: 5. The CDR3 consists of 14 residues. Per the germline V gene, CDR1 is SGHRS and CDR2 is YFSETQ. CDR3 bases: TGCGCCAGCAGCACAACGGGACAGCAAGAGACCCAGTACTTC. Translating gives CASSTTGQQETQYF. The variable domain in full, completed from reference TRBV5-1 and TRBJ2-5, reads KAGVTQTPRYLIKTRGQQVTLSCSPISGHRSVSWYQQTPGQGLQFLFEYFSETQRNKGNFPGRFSGRQFSNSRSEMNVSTLELGDSALYLCASSTTGQQETQYFGPGTRLLVL.

The rearrangement links TRBV24-1 to TRBJ2-1; D assignment may be TRBD1 or TRBD2 (5 bases each). Germline V gene data show CDR1 as KGHDR and CDR2 as SFDVKD. The CDR3 is 13 amino acids. The ends were cut back, 5 bases at V and 13 bases at J, with 17 bases in the middle. The CDR3 spells CATSAWRLGDQFF. The CDR3 DNA reads TGTGCCACCAGTGCTTGGCGCCTGGGGGATCAGTTCTTC.

This clonotype has just a few counts. The CDR3 region is CASSWPGLAGGQETQYF. The CDR3 bases are TGTGCCAGCAGCTGGCCAGGACTAGCGGGAGGGCAAGAGACCCAGTACTTC. The rearrangement links TRBV7-2 to TRBJ2-5, with TRBD2 identical over 15 bases. V shed 4 bases, J shed 2 bases, and the junction held 5 bases outside the gene matches. The CDR3 has 17 amino acids. The V gene's germline CDR1 is SGHTA and CDR2 FQGNSA.

The genes are TRBV5-1 and TRBJ2-1, with D perhaps matching TRBD2 (5 bases). The CDR3 has 15 residues. Trimming took off 2 bases at V and 0 bases at J, with 9 bases between the two ends. The germline V gene encodes CDR1 SGHRS and CDR2 YFSETQ. The CDR3 here is CASSLERGSYNEQFF. Written as DNA, the CDR3 is TGCGCCAGCAGCTTAGAACGGGGCTCCTACAATGAGCAGTTCTTC.

The rearrangement joins TRBV6-4 to TRBJ2-2, with 7 bases matching TRBD2. The CDR3 is made up of 14 amino acids. Germline loops: CDR1 MRHNA, CDR2 SNTAGT. The V segment lost 7 bases and the J segment 2 bases; nucleotides outside the gene matches: 4. In DNA form, the CDR3 reads TGTGCCAGCAAAACTAGCGTTAACACCGGGGAGCTGTTTTTT. It codes for CASKTSVNTGELFF.

The genes are TRBV5-1 and TRBJ1-5, with a possible D match to TRBD1 (6 bases). The germline gives CDR1 SGHRS, CDR2 YFSETQ. The CDR3 consists of 18 residues. The V end lost 9 bases, the J end lost 3 bases, and 28 bases lay between the germline ends. CDR3: CAIRNQDRPSGNNQPQHF. CDR3 DNA sequence: TGCGCCATCAGAAACCAGGACAGACCTTCAGGTAACAATCAGCCCCAGCATTTT.

The gene calls are TRBV20-1 and TRBJ1-5, with D perhaps TRBD1 (5 bases). The CDR3 spans 16 residues. V was clipped by 1 base and J by 0 bases, with 13 bases between them. Germline V gives CDR1 DFQATT, CDR2 SNEGSKA (reference sequence). CDR3 sequence: CSARAAWGDSNQPQHF. The DNA for the CDR3 is TGCAGTGCTAGAGCCGCTTGGGGGGATAGCAATCAGCCCCAGCATTTT.

The chain carries TRBV15 and TRBJ2-3; D call uncertain. Trimming took 5 bases from V and 4 from J, leaving 7 bases between them. The CDR3 is 12 amino acids. CDR1 is LNHNV and CDR2 is YYDKDF in the germline V gene (reference sequence). The CDR3 nucleotides are TGTGCCACCAGCGTAGGACCAGATACGCAGTATTTT. Translating gives CATSVGPDTQYF.

This chain joins TRBV18 and TRBJ2-1; 7 bases map to TRBD2. The CDR3 runs 18 residues. The V gene end was trimmed by 3 bases and the J gene end by 0 bases; junction bases not matched to a gene: 11. Germline lookup yields CDR1 KGHSH and CDR2 LQKENI. The DNA of the CDR3 is TGTGCCAGCTCACCCCTACCTCTAGCGGAAAACTCCTACAATGAGCAGTTCTTC. This gives the protein CASSPLPLAENSYNEQFF.

The chain joins TRBV9 to TRBJ2-7; TRBD1 aligns across 12 bases. CDR1 SGDLS and CDR2 YYNGEE come from the germline V gene. V trimming: 3 bases; J trimming: 9 bases; junction bases outside the gene matches: 10. The CDR3 spans 15 residues. CDR3 sequence (DNA): TGTGCCAGCAGCGAGCAACCGGGACAGGGGGCAATGCAGTACTTC. Translated: CASSEQPGQGAMQYF.